This T cell receptor beta chain appears in the sequencing data of a study of cytomegalovirus exposure and HLA in healthy donors. The PCR employed 60 Vbeta primers together with 13 Jbeta primers. Here immunoSEQ multiplex PCR was the method, and the copy in TCRdb shows in-frame clones only, minus some. Here the sample spans 90,000 to 150,000 clones, roughly 70% being singletons. This receptor was identified in a woman between 45 and 65 years old in good health and CMV-seropositive. The sequencing input was PBMCs.

The DNA of the CDR3 is TGTGCCAGCGGGTTAGGACAGGGGGCCAACGTCCTGACTTTC. Its translation is CASGLGQGANVLTF. The V call is TRBV2, the J call TRBJ2-6, with D possibly being TRBD1 (6 bases). Germline CDR1 reads SNHLY; CDR2 reads FYNNEI. CDR3 length: 14 amino acids. V was shortened by 8 bases and J by 4 bases, with 12 bases between the two germline ends. Full variable domain (rest looked up from reference TRBV2 and TRBJ2-6): EPEVTQTPSHQVTQMGQEVILRCVPISNHLYFYWYRQILGQKVEFLVSFYNNEISEKSEIFDDQFSVERPDGSNFTLKIRSTKLEDSAMYFCASGLGQGANVLTFGAGSRLTVL.